One sample yielded the 28 T cell receptor beta chains listed below, sequenced in a study of beta chain features in type 1 diabetes. Every bit of the isolated RNA underwent reverse transcription, so sequencing read expressed TCRB transcripts. Produced via immunoSEQ multiplex PCR; TCRdb's table is partial and in-frame only. The table lists over 500,000 clones, around 16% of them singletons. Sequences were obtained from naive CD4+ T cells from blood. The receptors originated from a man in his late teens or twenties in good health.

This clone came up a few times. The genes are TRBV19 and TRBJ1-1; D remains unclear. Germline CDR1 and CDR2: LNHDA and SQIVND (reference sequence). V lost 4 bases and J 5 bases, leaving 8 bases between the germline ends. The CDR3 sequence is 12 residues long. The CDR3 loop reads CASSKEKTEAFF. As DNA, the CDR3 is TGTGCCAGTAGTAAGGAGAAAACTGAAGCTTTCTTT.

CDR3 loop: CASSFGTFEQFF. CDR3 DNA sequence: TGTGCCAGCAGCTTCGGGACTTTTGAGCAGTTCTTC. The gene calls are TRBV7-2 and TRBJ2-1, with D maybe TRBD2 (6 bases). The CDR3 is 12 residues long. From germline, CDR1 is SGHTA and CDR2 FQGNSA. Trimming stripped 3 bases from V and 9 bases from J, with 9 bases between.

V gene TRBV7-2 combines with J gene TRBJ2-1; maybe TRBD2 (6 bases). CDR3 length equals 17 residues. Trimming took 0 bases from V and 0 from J, leaving 12 bases between them. Germline V gene lookup returns CDR1 SGHTA and CDR2 FQGNSA. The CDR3 loop reads CASSLAKLATSYNEQFF. The DNA of the CDR3 is TGTGCCAGCAGCTTAGCGAAACTAGCCACCTCCTACAATGAGCAGTTCTTC.

This clone was seen more than once but under ten times. The V gene is TRBV9, the J gene TRBJ2-6; 9 bases map to TRBD1. The germline V gene has CDR1 SGDLS and CDR2 YYNGEE. The length of the CDR3 is 18 residues. After removal of 2 bases from V and 1 base from J, the junction contained 7 bases not matched to a gene. The CDR3 sequence: CASSVSGQGLSGANVLTF. The CDR3 coding sequence is TGTGCCAGCAGCGTTTCGGGACAGGGACTTTCTGGGGCCAACGTCCTGACTTTC. Combining the CDR3 with reference TRBV9 and TRBJ2-6 gives the whole variable domain DSGVTQTPKHLITATGQRVTLRCSPRSGDLSVYWYQQSLDQGLQFLIQYYNGEERAKGNILERFSAQQFPDLHSELNLSSLELGDSALYFCASSVSGQGLSGANVLTFGAGSRLTVL.

This clone was seen more than once but under ten times. The chain is built from TRBV19 and TRBJ2-2, with D unclear. V was cut by 7 bases and J by 5 bases, with 17 bases left in between. The CDR3 length is 15 residues. The germline CDR1 and CDR2 sequences are LNHDA and SQIVND (reference sequence). The chain's CDR3 is CASTDFARRTGELFF. CDR3 DNA: TGTGCCAGTACTGACTTTGCGAGGAGAACCGGGGAGCTGTTTTTT.

The chain couples TRBV19 to TRBJ1-6, with 8 bases fitting TRBD1. The V gene end was trimmed by 5 bases and the J gene end by 5 bases; junction bases not matched to a gene: 8. The CDR3 length is 16 residues. The germline V gene has CDR1 LNHDA and CDR2 SQIVND (reference sequence). Here the CDR3 reads CASSPTDRGNNSPLHF. CDR3 DNA: TGTGCCAGTAGTCCGACCGACAGGGGCAATAATTCACCCCTCCACTTT. Full variable domain (rest looked up from reference TRBV19 and TRBJ1-6): DGGITQSPKYLFRKEGQNVTLSCEQNLNHDAMYWYRQDPGQGLRLIYYSQIVNDFQKGDIAEGYSVSREKKESFPLTVTSAQKNPTAFYLCASSPTDRGNNSPLHFGNGTRLTVT.

The chain has TRBV27 and TRBJ1-5, with TRBD1 as a possible D gene (6 bases). The CDR3 spans 16 residues. Germline CDR1 MNHEY, CDR2 SMNVEV (reference sequence). V dropped 4 bases and J dropped 3 bases, with 16 bases sitting between them. DNA of the CDR3: TGTGCCAGCAGTTCGTTGGGACACGCCTTCAATCAGCCCCAGCATTTT. This sequence encodes CASSSLGHAFNQPQHF.

The V call is TRBV10-3, the J call TRBJ2-1; D possibly corresponds to TRBD1 (6 bases). The CDR3 covers 16 residues. Germline V gene sequence: CDR1 ENHRY, CDR2 SYGVKD. With 5 bases removed from V and 3 bases from J, the gap between germline ends came to 17 bases. CDR3 DNA: TGTGCCATCAGTCCCCTTCGGGGACACCTCTACAATGAGCAGTTCTTC. Protein product: CAISPLRGHLYNEQFF.

The chain joins TRBV4-3 to TRBJ2-3, with TRBD2 matching 10 bases. The CDR3 consists of 17 residues. Germline loops: CDR1 LGHNA, CDR2 YSLEER. Trimming cost V 4 bases and J 2 bases; bases outside gene matches: 9. The CDR3 DNA follows: TGCGCCAGCAGCCGAGGGATAGCGGGAGGAATCACAGATACGCAGTATTTT. Amino acids: CASSRGIAGGITDTQYF.

This clone was seen only a few times. V usage is TRBV21-1 and J usage is TRBJ1-1; whether TRBD1, the table's D call, matches the DNA was not checked. TRBV21-1 is termed a pseudogene. CDR3 length: 17 amino acids. CDR3 amino acids: CASRRVRGLWPNTEAFF. The CDR3 DNA reads TGTGCCAGCAGGAGAGTCAGGGGGCTTTGGCCGAACACTGAAGCTTTCTTT.

The rearrangement joins TRBV9 to TRBJ2-1, with TRBD2 identical over 7 bases. In germline, CDR1 is SGDLS, CDR2 YYNGEE. With V trimmed by 0 bases and J by 8 bases, 8 bases remained unmatched. The CDR3 spans 15 residues. The CDR3 loop is CASSVEAGARYEQFF. CDR3 nucleotide sequence: TGTGCCAGCAGCGTAGAGGCGGGAGCGAGGTATGAGCAGTTCTTC. Drawing the rest from reference TRBV9 and TRBJ2-1, the complete variable domain is DSGVTQTPKHLITATGQRVTLRCSPRSGDLSVYWYQQSLDQGLQFLIQYYNGEERAKGNILERFSAQQFPDLHSELNLSSLELGDSALYFCASSVEAGARYEQFFGPGTRLTVL.

This clone came up a few times. The chain links TRBV27 to TRBJ2-7; D may be TRBD1 (5 bases). Germline CDR1 and CDR2: MNHEY and SMNVEV (reference sequence). The CDR3 loop spans 16 amino acids. V dropped 5 bases and J dropped 2 bases, with 19 bases sitting between them. In nucleotides, the CDR3 is TGTGCCAGCAGTCCCCCAAGAACAGGTTTTCCCTACGAGCAGTACTTC. Translated: CASSPPRTGFPYEQYF.

V is TRBV9 and J is TRBJ2-1, with 8 bases identical to TRBD2. Germline CDR1 reads SGDLS; CDR2 reads YYNGEE. With 0 bases clipped from V and 0 bases from J, the junction kept 8 bases outside the gene matches. The CDR3 covers 18 residues. The CDR3 loop is CASSVAPRAGASYNEQFF. In DNA form, the CDR3 reads TGTGCCAGCAGCGTAGCTCCCCGAGCGGGGGCCTCCTACAATGAGCAGTTCTTC.

There are a few counts of this clone. The J gene is TRBJ1-2, the V gene TRBV18; D ambiguous. CDR1 is KGHSH and CDR2 is LQKENI in the germline V gene. The length of the CDR3 is 13 residues. V shed 1 base and J shed 4 bases, with 7 bases lying between them. This chain's CDR3 is CASSPQTVYGYTF. The CDR3 DNA follows: TGTGCCAGCTCACCACAAACAGTCTATGGCTACACCTTC.

There are a few counts of this clone. V and J are TRBV6-5 and TRBJ2-7, with TRBD1 identical over 8 bases. V lost 5 bases and J lost 4; bases outside the gene matches: 10. This CDR3 contains 15 residues. The germline V gene has CDR1 MNHEY and CDR2 SVGAGI. The CDR3 coding sequence is TGTGCCAGCAGTGCGACCGGGACAGGCCGGTACGAGCAGTACTTC. This sequence encodes CASSATGTGRYEQYF.

The V and J genes are TRBV7-2 and TRBJ1-4; D not resolved. The V gene's germline CDR1 is SGHTA and CDR2 FQGNSA. The CDR3 loop spans 13 amino acids. V lost 3 bases to trimming and J lost 0 bases, with 2 bases between them. CDR3 DNA sequence: TGTGCCAGCAGCTTTTCAACTAATGAAAAACTGTTTTTT. Protein: CASSFSTNEKLFF.

The chain combines TRBV11-2 with TRBJ2-7; TRBD2 matches at 12 bases. The germline gives CDR1 SGHAT, CDR2 FQNNGV. The CDR3 consists of 18 residues. J lost 0 bases, V lost 5 bases, and 11 bases had no gene match. The CDR3 nucleotides are TGTGCCAGCAGCCCTCCCCTCGGACTAGCGGGGAGCTCCTACGAGCAGTACTTC. This gives the protein CASSPPLGLAGSSYEQYF. Looking up the rest from reference TRBV11-2 and TRBJ2-7 gives the full variable domain: EAGVAQSPRYKIIEKRQSVAFWCNPISGHATLYWYQQILGQGPKLLIQFQNNGVVDDSQLPKDRFSAERLKGVDSTLKIQPAKLEDSAVYLCASSPPLGLAGSSYEQYFGPGTRLTVT.

The sample holds a few counts of this clone. The chain recombines TRBV5-1 with TRBJ1-6; 7 bases map to TRBD1. Germline V lookup: CDR1 SGHRS, CDR2 YFSETQ. Losses at the gene ends were 5 bases for V and 0 bases for J; bases not matched to a gene: 8. The CDR3 spans 17 residues. CDR3 coding DNA: TGCGCCAGCAGTCGGGACAGCCAGAGCTCCTATAATTCACCCCTCCACTTT. This translates into CASSRDSQSSYNSPLHF.

The chain recombines TRBV10-3 with TRBJ2-7; D remains unclear. CDR1 is ENHRY, CDR2 SYGVKD, per germline. The CDR3 spans 13 residues. The V end was cut by 7 bases, the J end by 1 base, with 11 bases between. The CDR3 DNA follows: TGTGCCATCACCCCGGCCACTTCCTACGAGCAGTACTTC. Translated: CAITPATSYEQYF.

J is TRBJ1-1 and V is TRBV5-6, with unresolved D. V was pared by 4 bases and J by 1 base, with 8 bases between. CDR3 length equals 13 residues. CDR1 and CDR2 (germline): SGHDT, YYEEEE. The CDR3 loop is CASSVTPNTEAFF. CDR3 nucleotide sequence: TGTGCCAGCAGCGTGACACCGAACACTGAAGCTTTCTTT.

The V gene is TRBV12-5, the J gene TRBJ1-1; D remains ambiguous. This CDR3 is built from 13 residues. Germline V gives CDR1 LGHNT, CDR2 FRNRAP. V was trimmed by 5 bases and J by 3 bases, leaving 10 bases between them. CDR3 coding DNA: TGTGCTAGTGGTCCGCACTCGGACACTGAAGCTTTCTTT. This codes for CASGPHSDTEAFF.

The chain combines TRBV28 with TRBJ1-2; D is undetermined. This CDR3 is 13 amino acids long. Germline loops: CDR1 MDHEN, CDR2 SYDVKM. V gave up 6 bases and J gave up 3 bases, with 11 bases separating them. This chain's CDR3 is CASRRRWDYGYTF. CDR3 sequence (DNA): TGTGCCAGCAGGAGAAGGTGGGACTATGGCTACACCTTC.

The table lists this clone with a few counts. J is TRBJ2-7 and V is TRBV5-1; 8 positions match TRBD1. V lost 2 bases to trimming and J lost 4 bases; unmatched junction nucleotides: 2. Per germline, CDR1 SGHRS and CDR2 YFSETQ. The CDR3 is 13 residues long. The DNA of the CDR3 is TGCGCCAGCAGCTTTCAGGGGGCTTACGAGCAGTACTTC. Protein product: CASSFQGAYEQYF.

The chain carries TRBV10-3 and TRBJ2-7, with unresolved D. The ends were cut back, 1 base at V and 2 bases at J, with 9 bases in the middle. The CDR3 loop spans 14 amino acids. From germline, CDR1 is ENHRY and CDR2 SYGVKD. For the CDR3, the DNA is TGTGCCATCAGTGAGTTAAGAGATACCTACGAGCAGTACTTC. Protein sequence: CAISELRDTYEQYF.

This clone has just a few counts. This chain joins TRBV14 and TRBJ1-2; D unresolved. This CDR3 comprises 11 residues. V dropped 3 bases and J dropped 3 bases, with 2 bases sitting between them. Germline values: CDR1 SGHDN, CDR2 FVKESK. CDR3 residues: CASSQDYGYTF. CDR3 DNA: TGTGCCAGCAGCCAGGACTATGGCTACACCTTC.

This chain connects TRBV6-5 to TRBJ2-5; TRBD2 matches at 8 bases. V shed 5 bases, J shed 3 bases, and the junction held 8 bases outside the gene matches. CDR1 and CDR2 from the germline V gene are MNHEY and SVGAGI. The CDR3 extends over 15 amino acids. DNA for the CDR3: TGTGCCAGCAGTAATAGCGGGATGGGCGAAGAGACCCAGTACTTC. Residues: CASSNSGMGEETQYF.

This clone was seen more than once but under ten times. CDR3: CASSHREETQYF. The CDR3 DNA reads TGTGCCAGCAGCCACAGGGAAGAGACCCAGTACTTC. V and J are TRBV7-6 and TRBJ2-5; D may be TRBD1 (6 bases). CDR1 and CDR2 from the germline V gene are SGHVS and FNYEAQ. Trimming pared 5 bases from V and 3 bases from J, leaving 7 bases between. The CDR3 loop spans 12 amino acids.

V usage is TRBV30 and J usage is TRBJ1-2; D might be TRBD1 (6 bases). V lost 4 bases and J 1 base, leaving 7 bases between the germline ends. The CDR3 totals 12 residues. The germline gives CDR1 GTSNPN, CDR2 SVGIG (reference sequence). The CDR3 is CAWNRDNYGYTF. The CDR3 DNA follows: TGTGCCTGGAACAGGGATAACTATGGCTACACCTTC.